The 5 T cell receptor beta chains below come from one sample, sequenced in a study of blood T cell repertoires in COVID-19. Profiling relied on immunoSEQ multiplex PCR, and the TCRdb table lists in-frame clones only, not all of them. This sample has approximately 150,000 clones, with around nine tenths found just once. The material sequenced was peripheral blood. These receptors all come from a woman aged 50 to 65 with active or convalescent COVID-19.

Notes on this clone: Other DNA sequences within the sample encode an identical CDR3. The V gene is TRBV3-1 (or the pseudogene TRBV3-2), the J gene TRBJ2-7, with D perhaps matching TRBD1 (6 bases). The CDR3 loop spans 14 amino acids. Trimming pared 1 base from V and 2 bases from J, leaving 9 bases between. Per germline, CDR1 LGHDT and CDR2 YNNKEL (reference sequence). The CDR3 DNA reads TGTGCCAGCAGCCAAGCTACAGGGACCTACGAGCAGTACTTC. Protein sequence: CASSQATGTYEQYF.

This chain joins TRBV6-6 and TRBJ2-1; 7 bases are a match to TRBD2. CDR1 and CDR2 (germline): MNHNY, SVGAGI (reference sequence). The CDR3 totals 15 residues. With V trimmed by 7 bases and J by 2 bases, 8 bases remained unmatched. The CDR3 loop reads CASNNVLATYNEQFF. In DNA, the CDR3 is TGTGCCAGCAATAACGTACTAGCGACCTACAATGAGCAGTTCTTC.

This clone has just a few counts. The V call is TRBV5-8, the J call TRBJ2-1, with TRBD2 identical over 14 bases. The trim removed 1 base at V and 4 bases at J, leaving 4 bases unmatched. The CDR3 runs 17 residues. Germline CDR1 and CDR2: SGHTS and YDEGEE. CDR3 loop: CASSLPGLAGVYNEQFF. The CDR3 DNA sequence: TGTGCCAGCAGCTTGCCGGGACTAGCGGGAGTTTACAATGAGCAGTTCTTC.

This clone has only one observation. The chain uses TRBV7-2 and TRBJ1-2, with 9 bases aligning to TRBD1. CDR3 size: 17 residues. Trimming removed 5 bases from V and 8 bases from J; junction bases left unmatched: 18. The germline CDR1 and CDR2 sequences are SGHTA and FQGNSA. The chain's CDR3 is CASSHIRDRDEGGGYTF. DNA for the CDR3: TGTGCCAGCAGCCACATTAGGGACAGGGACGAAGGGGGGGGCTACACCTTC.

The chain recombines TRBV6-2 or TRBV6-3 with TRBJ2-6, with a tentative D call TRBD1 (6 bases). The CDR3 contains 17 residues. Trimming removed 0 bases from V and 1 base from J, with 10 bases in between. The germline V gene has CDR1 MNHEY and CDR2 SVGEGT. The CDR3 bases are TGTGCCAGCAGTTACTCCCCCACAGGGTCTGGGGCCAACGTCCTGACTTTC. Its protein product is CASSYSPTGSGANVLTF.